The present entry profiles one T cell receptor (beta chain) with its context. As yet, its antigen is unknown. The sample is drawn from a study of cytotoxic CD8 clonotypes in ibrutinib-treated CLL. Study overall: There were, on average, roughly 260,000 productive templates and over 80,000 productive rearrangements per sample. The study, taken as a whole, reports: The study found clonality rose at ibrutinib response, then fell toward baseline at progression.

Sequencing used immunoSEQ multiplex PCR; TCRdb keeps in-frame clones, though not all of them. There are 200,000 or so clones in the sample; 65% to 80% occur only once, and 5.9% lies in the top ten. There are 15 residues in the CDR3. Germline V gene sequence: CDR1 SNHLY, CDR2 FYNNEI. V shed 4 bases and J 0 bases; nucleotides not matched to a gene: 3. V gene TRBV2 combines with J gene TRBJ1-5, with 7 bases matching TRBD1. The sequence derives from a human donor with chronic lymphocytic leukemia. The sample consisted of PBMCs, taken after 12 months of ibrutinib treatment. CDR3 coding DNA: TGTGCCAGCAGTGGACAGGGTCATAGCAATCAGCCCCAGCATTTT. Its translation is CASSGQGHSNQPQHF.